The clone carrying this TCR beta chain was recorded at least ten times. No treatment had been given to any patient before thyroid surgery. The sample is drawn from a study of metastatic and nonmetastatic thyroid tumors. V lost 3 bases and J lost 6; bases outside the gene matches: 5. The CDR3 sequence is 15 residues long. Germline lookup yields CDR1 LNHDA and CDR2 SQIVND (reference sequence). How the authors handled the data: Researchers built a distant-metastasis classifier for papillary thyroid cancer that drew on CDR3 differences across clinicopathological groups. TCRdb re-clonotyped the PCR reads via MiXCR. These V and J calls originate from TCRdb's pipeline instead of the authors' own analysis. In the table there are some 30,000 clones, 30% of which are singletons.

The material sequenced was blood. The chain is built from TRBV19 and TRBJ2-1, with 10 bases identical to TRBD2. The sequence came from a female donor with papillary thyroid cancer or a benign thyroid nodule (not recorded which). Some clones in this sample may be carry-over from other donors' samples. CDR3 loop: CASSMVLAGVNEQFF. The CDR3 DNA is TGTGCCAGTAGTATGGTGCTAGCGGGAGTCAATGAGCAGTTCTTC.